The sequence of this T cell receptor beta chain was determined in a study of blood T cell repertoires in COVID-19. In the study overall: COVID-19 samples, acute and convalescent, were from the United States, Italy and Spain. PBMCs, B-cell-depleted T cells, or T cells were the source of the cDNA or gDNA that made up the material.

Participant-reported clinical history was the basis for cohort assignment. Cohort 3 recovery required two negative PCRs, clearance, or symptom resolution. The protocol was immunoSEQ multiplex PCR, while the TCRdb copy is restricted to in-frame clones and leaves out a portion. The sample lists 490,000 or so clones; approximately 86% were seen once. Looked up from germline, CDR1 is SGHRS and CDR2 is YFSETQ. Trimming cost V 4 bases and J 4 bases, with 11 bases left between them. The CDR3 is 14 residues long. The sample holds a few counts of this clone. This rearrangement joins TRBV5-1 to TRBJ2-2, with D possibly TRBD1 on 5 matching bases. The clonotype comes from a woman aged 55-70 years who had recovered from COVID-19. Sequenced sample: PBMCs or T cells enriched from blood (not recorded which). The CDR3 spells CASSRGPGTGELFF. The CDR3 bases are TGCGCCAGCAGCAGGGGCCCGGGCACCGGGGAGCTGTTTTTT.